These 20 T cell receptor beta chains came from one sample sequenced in a study of T cells in women clearing cervical HPV infection. TCRdb keeps only in-frame clones here, not all; method: immunoSEQ multiplex PCR. The sample data list tens of thousands of clones. The sequencing sample was made of blood buffy coat. The receptors were sampled from a woman between 18 and 70 years old with a cervical HPV16 infection that either progressed to CIN3+ or cleared (not recorded which).

Turning to this clone: Read coverage stops 3 residues before the CDR3 terminus; the germline J gene supplies the remainder. V and J are TRBV14 and TRBJ2-7; 7 bases match TRBD1. There are 16 residues in the CDR3. V shed 1 base, J shed 5 bases, and the junction held 11 bases outside the gene matches. The germline CDR1 and CDR2 sequences are SGHDN and FVKESK. Incomplete CDR3 DNA: TGTGCCAGCAGCCAAGTCTTTCGGGACAGATACCACGAG. Translated: CASSQVFRDRYHE. The entire CDR3 protein is CASSQVFRDRYHEQYF.

On this clone itself: The read ends 3 residues shy of where the CDR3 ends; the end is completed using the germline J gene. The chain has TRBV10-1 and TRBJ2-3; 7 bases agree with TRBD2. The V gene end was trimmed by 6 bases and the J gene end by 4 bases; junction bases not matched to a gene: 10. This CDR3 contains 15 residues. The germline gives CDR1 WNHNN, CDR2 SYGVQD (reference sequence). The CDR3 is CASSPGLTLPDTQYF. CDR3 bases read: TGCGCCAGCAGCCCGGGACTAACCCTCCCAGATACG.

Comments on this clone: The read is 3 residues too short to cover the CDR3 end, so that end is filled in from the germline J gene. This chain joins TRBV5-1 and TRBJ2-2, with D possibly matching TRBD2 (6 bases). Germline values: CDR1 SGHRS, CDR2 YFSETQ. The CDR3 has 16 residues. The CDR3 region is CASSPGGQPLAPQLFF. Incomplete CDR3 DNA: TGCGCCAGCAGCCCAGGAGGGCAGCCCCTCGCGCCCCAG.

On this clone: The missing CDR3 end, 3 residues past where the read stops, is filled in from the germline J gene. The V gene is TRBV5-1, the J gene TRBJ1-4; 7 bases match TRBD1. The CDR3 runs to 14 residues. From germline, CDR1 is SGHRS and CDR2 YFSETQ. The sequenced part of the CDR3 DNA is TGCGCCAGCAGCCACGGGACAGCAAATTCACCA. Its protein is CASSHGTANSP. The CDR3 reads in full as CASSHGTANSPLFF.

A note on this clone: The read stops 3 residues short of the end of the CDR3; the missing end is completed from the germline J gene. The V gene is TRBV19, the J gene TRBJ2-5, with 8 positions matching TRBD2. CDR3 length: 15 residues. Germline lookup yields CDR1 LNHDA and CDR2 SQIVND (reference sequence). V trimming: 3 bases; J trimming: 2 bases; junction bases outside the gene matches: 5. CDR3 DNA, as far as it was read: TGTGCCAGTAGTATGAGTAGCGGGAAGCAAGAGACC. Translated, it gives CASSMSSGKQET. The complete CDR3 reads CASSMSSGKQETQYF. The whole variable domain, filled in from reference TRBV19 and TRBJ2-5, reads DGGITQSPKYLFRKEGQNVTLSCEQNLNHDAMYWYRQDPGQGLRLIYYSQIVNDFQKGDIAEGYSVSREKKESFPLTVTSAQKNPTAFYLCASSMSSGKQETQYFGPGTRLLVL.

For this clone: The read gets to within 3 residues of the CDR3 end, and the germline J gene fills in the rest. J is TRBJ2-3 and V is TRBV19; D might be TRBD1 (5 bases). Germline V CDR1 and CDR2: LNHDA, SQIVND (reference sequence). The length of the CDR3 is 13 residues. The sequenced part of the CDR3 DNA is TGTGCCAGTAGTTGGCAGGGAAATCAGCCG. This sequence encodes CASSWQGNQP. The complete CDR3 reads CASSWQGNQPQYF.

A word on this clone: From the germline J gene comes the end of the CDR3, since the read stops 3 residues before it. The gene calls are TRBV11-1 and TRBJ2-7, with TRBD2 matching 7 bases. The ends lost 4 bases at V and 1 base at J; junction bases unmatched: 7. Germline V gene data show CDR1 as SGHAT and CDR2 as FQDESV (reference sequence). The CDR3 runs 15 residues. The sequenced part of the CDR3 DNA is TGTGCCAGCAGCTCAAAGGGGACTATTTCCTACGAG. It codes for CASSSKGTISYE. The whole CDR3 protein reads CASSSKGTISYEQYF.

Notes on this clone: The missing CDR3 end, 3 residues past where the read stops, is filled in from the germline J gene. The chain joins TRBV5-4 to TRBJ2-3; 15 bases line up with TRBD2. CDR1 and CDR2 from the germline V gene are SGHNT and YYREEE (reference sequence). Unmatched junction bases numbered 10, after V lost 6 bases and J lost 8 bases. The CDR3 contains 16 residues. The CDR3 bases that were read are TGTGCCAGCAACGTAGGGACTAGCGGGGGGATCAGTACG. Translated, it gives CASNVGTSGGIST. The whole CDR3 region reads CASNVGTSGGISTQYF.

About this clone itself: The read stops 3 residues short of the end of the CDR3; the missing end is completed from the germline J gene. The chain employs TRBV19 and TRBJ1-1; 7 bases line up with TRBD1. There are 15 residues in the CDR3. Germline V gene sequence: CDR1 LNHDA, CDR2 SQIVND (reference sequence). V trimming: 8 bases; J trimming: 4 bases; junction bases outside the gene matches: 13. The CDR3 bases that were read are TGTGCCAGTGGAACAGACAGGGAGGGGATCACTGAA. Residues: CASGTDREGITE. The whole CDR3 sequence reads CASGTDREGITEAFF.

To note about this clone: The CDR3 goes on 3 residues after the read ends, and that part is filled in from the germline J gene. This chain connects TRBV5-4 to TRBJ1-6; TRBD1 matches at 7 bases. V lost 1 base, J lost 9 bases, and 7 bases stayed unmatched. CDR3 size: 15 residues. Germline-derived CDR1 and CDR2 are SGHNT and YYREEE (reference sequence). Incomplete CDR3 DNA: TGTGCCAGCAGCTTGTTAAAGGGGGCGAGTTCACCC. It codes for CASSLLKGASSP. In full, the CDR3 is CASSLLKGASSPLHF. The complete variable domain, with remaining parts taken from reference TRBV5-4 and TRBJ1-6, reads ETGVTQSPTHLIKTRGQQVTLRCSSQSGHNTVSWYQQALGQGPQFIFQYYREEENGRGNFPPRFSGLQFPNYSSELNVNALELDDSALYLCASSLLKGASSPLHFGNGTRLTVT.

As regards this clone: With the read ending 3 residues before the CDR3 end, the germline J gene is used to fill in that end. Other DNA sequences in this sample translate to the same CDR3. The rearrangement joins TRBV2 to TRBJ1-3, with 7 bases fitting TRBD1. CDR1 SNHLY and CDR2 FYNNEI come from the germline V gene. The CDR3 sequence is 12 residues long. CDR3 sequence reads: CASSERGRSIYF. The covered CDR3 bases are TGTGCCAGCAGTGAAAGGGGGCGATCA.

A remark on this clone: The read ends 3 residues early relative to the CDR3; the germline J gene fills the gap. The rearrangement joins TRBV20-1 to TRBJ1-5; D may be TRBD1 (5 bases). This CDR3 is 14 amino acids long. The germline V gene encodes CDR1 DFQATT and CDR2 SNEGSKA (reference sequence). The ends were cut back, 1 base at V and 9 bases at J, with 16 bases in the middle. The CDR3 DNA, read in part, is TGCAGTGCTAGAGCCGAGGCCCCAGGGATGCCC. Its protein product is CSARAEAPGMP. The CDR3 reads in full as CSARAEAPGMPQHF.

Worth noting for this clone: The read terminates 3 residues before the CDR3 end, so the remaining end is supplied by the germline J gene. The V call is TRBV30, the J call TRBJ2-3; the D gene is possibly TRBD2 (7 bases). Trimming took 2 bases from V and 1 from J, leaving 10 bases between them. The CDR3 is 14 residues long. CDR1 GTSNPN and CDR2 SVGIG come from the germline V gene (reference sequence). The CDR3 bases that were read are TGTGCCTGGAGTAAGGGGGGGGGCACAGATACG. It codes for CAWSKGGGTDT. The full CDR3 protein reads CAWSKGGGTDTQYF.

For this clone: With the read ending 3 residues before the CDR3 end, the germline J gene is used to fill in that end. The rearrangement uses TRBV30 and TRBJ1-5; possibly TRBD1 for D (5 bases). Trimming took off 0 bases at V and 3 bases at J, with 18 bases between the two ends. CDR1 and CDR2 (germline): GTSNPN, SVGIG (reference sequence). The CDR3 is 17 residues long. CDR3 sequence reads: CAWSVGRGGGDNQPQHF. Partial CDR3 DNA: TGTGCCTGGAGTGTGGGGCGGGGAGGTGGGGACAATCAGCCC.

Notes on this clone: The read ends 3 residues before the CDR3 terminus; that terminus is restored from the germline J gene. The J gene is TRBJ2-5, the V gene TRBV11-3; D is uncertain. Germline V lookup: CDR1 SGHNT, CDR2 YENEEA. The V end lost 1 base, the J end lost 4 bases, and 4 bases lay between the germline ends. The CDR3 spans 12 residues. CDR3 DNA (partial): TGTGCCAGCAGCTTAGTCCGAGAGACC. It specifies CASSLVRET. The entire CDR3 protein reads CASSLVRETQYF.

Turning to this clone: With the read ending 3 residues before the CDR3 end, the germline J gene is used to fill in that end. The chain uses TRBV7-2 and TRBJ2-7; D is perhaps TRBD2 (6 bases). Per the germline V gene, CDR1 is SGHTA and CDR2 is FQGNSA. Trimming removed 2 bases at V and 3 bases at J, with 14 bases between. The CDR3 contains 15 residues. CDR3 bases read: TGTGCCAGCAGCTTAACGGGACTTTCTTACTACGAG. Amino acids: CASSLTGLSYYE. The entire CDR3 protein reads CASSLTGLSYYEQYF.

This CDR3 is CAWSSGTSVGETQYF. CDR3 bases read: TGTGCCTGGAGTTCCGGGACTAGCGTCGGAGAGACG. The chain employs TRBV30 and TRBJ2-3, with 10 positions matching TRBD2. The read terminates 3 residues ahead of where the CDR3 ends, so the germline J gene completes it. The CDR3 is 15 amino acids. Germline CDR1 is GTSNPN and CDR2 is SVGIG (reference sequence).

As for this clone: The sequenced fragment ends 3 residues before the CDR3 boundary, so the rest is inferred from the germline J gene. The genes are TRBV2 and TRBJ2-1; 9 bases are a match to TRBD2. Looked up from germline, CDR1 is SNHLY and CDR2 is FYNNEI. This CDR3 spans 14 amino acids. The trim removed 7 bases at V and 5 bases at J, leaving 6 bases unmatched. The CDR3 DNA, read in part, is TGTGCCAGCAACCCAATAGCGGGGGACAATGAG. Translated, it gives CASNPIAGDNE. The full CDR3 sequence reads CASNPIAGDNEQFF.

Comments on this clone: The junction shows a germline mismatch at one end, possibly a read error. The read falls 3 residues short of the CDR3 end, and the missing part is taken from the germline J gene. This chain joins TRBV7-9 and TRBJ2-1; TRBD2 is a possible D gene (6 bases). Germline lookup yields CDR1 SEHNR and CDR2 FQNEAQ (reference sequence). This CDR3 spans 13 amino acids. This CDR3 is CTSSSDYCNEQFF. Incomplete CDR3 DNA: TGTACCAGCAGCTCGGACTATTGCAATGAG. The full variable domain, completed using reference TRBV7-9 and TRBJ2-1, is DTGVSQNPRHKITKRGQNVTFRCDPISEHNRLYWYRQTLGQGPEFLTYFQNEAQLEKSRLLSDRFSAERPKGSFSTLEIQRTEQGDSAMYLCTSSSDYCNEQFFGPGTRLTVL.

Concerning this clone: The read is 3 residues too short to cover the CDR3 end, so that end is filled in from the germline J gene. The chain employs TRBV10-3 and TRBJ2-5; D call uncertain. Per germline, CDR1 ENHRY and CDR2 SYGVKD. CDR3 size: 13 residues. V lost 3 bases and J 3 bases, leaving 8 bases between the germline ends. CDR3 DNA, as far as it was read: TGTGCCATCAGTGACAGGCCGAAAGAGACC. It yields the protein CAISDRPKET. The full CDR3 sequence reads CAISDRPKETQYF.